This record looks at one TCR beta chain sequence and its context. The data were obtained in a study of blood T cell repertoires in COVID-19. Study as a whole: The United States, Italy and Spain supplied acute and convalescent COVID-19 samples. The cDNA or gDNA used as material had been derived from T cells, B-cell-depleted T cells, or PBMCs.

The authors' processing: The authors estimated nucleated cell counts from reference gene primer amplification. Profiling relied on immunoSEQ multiplex PCR, and the TCRdb table lists in-frame clones only, not all of them. Clone size and the V and J calls come from that table; the DNA yielded D and trimming. Of tens of thousands of clones listed, 85% to 90% are singletons. J lost 10 bases, V lost 5 bases, and 6 bases had no gene match. This CDR3 spans 14 amino acids. CDR1 MGHDK and CDR2 SYGVNS come from the germline V gene. The receptor was isolated from a man aged 50-59 years with active or convalescent COVID-19. Material: peripheral blood. The chain is built from TRBV25-1 and TRBJ1-6; TRBD1 matches 9 bases. CDR3 loop: CASSTQGAGSPLHF. The CDR3 DNA is TGTGCCAGCAGTACACAGGGGGCCGGCTCACCCCTCCACTTT.